Listed below are T cell receptor beta chains from one sample, sequenced in a study of T cells expressing NK-cell markers. TCRdb reprocessed the 5' RACE reads and reports one entry per CDR3 protein, with no DNA. This specimen shows about half a million distinct CDR3 sequences; the ten leading clones hold 1.4%. Sample: blood T cells: a sorted CD56 or NKG2C T cell subset, CD4+ or CD8+ T cells, or bulk PBMC T cells (not recorded which). These receptors were obtained from a woman between 45 and 65 years old in good health. The CDR3 runs from the conserved cysteine through the conserved F or W. Each record gives: J gene, V gene, CDR3 protein.

TRBJ2-5,TRBV19,CASSTGLAGGIETQYF
TRBJ2-1,TRBV4-1,CASRENRDRFNEQFF
TRBJ1-2,TRBV7-2,CASSLDGTDYGYTF
TRBJ1-5,TRBV19,CASTRDRNQPQHF
TRBJ2-3,TRBV10-3,CAIKGGTDTQYF
TRBJ2-2,TRBV20-1,CSARDSLGGKGELFF
TRBJ2-1,TRBV20-1,CSARRRLGSYNEQFF
TRBJ2-2,TRBV6-5,CASSRGPQGAGELFF
TRBJ1-1,TRBV12-3/TRBV12-4,CASSSGGGTEAFF
TRBJ2-1,TRBV7-2,CASSLEVGGSYNEQFF
TRBJ2-2,TRBV3-1,CASSQELATGELFF
TRBJ2-1,TRBV28,CASSSISGTPYNEQFF
TRBJ2-3,TRBV15,CATSRDRGRAYF
TRBJ2-1,TRBV7-2,CASSSRGGVDEQFF
TRBJ2-3,TRBV4-1,CASSLVQQGRDTQYF
TRBJ2-2,TRBV7-3,CASSLSSGSVLFF